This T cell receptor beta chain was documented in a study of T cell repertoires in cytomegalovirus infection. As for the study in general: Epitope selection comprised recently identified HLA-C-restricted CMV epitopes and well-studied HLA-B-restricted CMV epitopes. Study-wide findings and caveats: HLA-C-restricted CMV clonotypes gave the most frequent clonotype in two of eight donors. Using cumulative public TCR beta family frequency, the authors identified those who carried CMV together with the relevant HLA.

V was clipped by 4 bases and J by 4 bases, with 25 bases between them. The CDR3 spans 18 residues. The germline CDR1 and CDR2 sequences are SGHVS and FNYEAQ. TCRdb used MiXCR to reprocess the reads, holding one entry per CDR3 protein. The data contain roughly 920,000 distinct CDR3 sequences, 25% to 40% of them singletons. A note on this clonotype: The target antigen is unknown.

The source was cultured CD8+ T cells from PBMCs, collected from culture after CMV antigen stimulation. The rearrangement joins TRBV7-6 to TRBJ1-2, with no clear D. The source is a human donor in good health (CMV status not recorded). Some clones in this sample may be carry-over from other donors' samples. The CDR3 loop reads CASSSNLAGPQGIYGYTF. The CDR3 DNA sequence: TGTGCCAGCAGCTCGAATTTAGCTGGACCGCAAGGCATCTATGGCTACACCTTC.